This passage covers 9 T cell receptor beta chains from one sample sequenced in a study of patients and donors after allogeneic stem cell transplantation. TCRdb re-called the RT-PCR reads with MiXCR, one entry per CDR3 protein. The sample carries 200,000 to 250,000 distinct CDR3 sequences, roughly 15% recorded once. The sequencing input was blood, either unsorted or a sorted T cell fraction (not recorded which). The receptors originated from a human donor who was either an allogeneic HSCT recipient or a stem cell or donor lymphocyte infusion donor (not recorded which). It is not recorded whose cells these are; they may come from a transplant donor.

This clonotype was seen at least ten times. The chain uses TRBV5-1 and TRBJ1-1; D gene uncertain. The CDR3 length is 14 residues. V gave up 4 bases and J gave up 0 bases, with 10 bases separating them. Germline V gene data show CDR1 as SGHRS and CDR2 as YFSETQ. CDR3 region: CASSGGSMNTEAFF. The DNA for the CDR3 is TGCGCCAGCAGCGGCGGATCCATGAACACTGAAGCTTTCTTT.

The chain has TRBV20-1 and TRBJ2-7; D is possibly TRBD1 (6 bases). Per the germline V gene, CDR1 is DFQATT and CDR2 is SNEGSKA (reference sequence). V lost 6 bases to trimming and J lost 5 bases, with 11 bases between them. The CDR3 runs 11 residues. The CDR3 loop is CSAPGTHEQYF. CDR3 nucleotide sequence: TGCAGTGCCCCGGGGACACACGAGCAGTACTTC.

This clonotype has a handful of counts. The CDR3 protein is CASSLSRASGYNEQFF. As DNA, the CDR3 is TGTGCCAGCAGCTTATCCCGGGCTAGCGGATACAATGAGCAGTTCTTC. V gene TRBV7-2 combines with J gene TRBJ2-1; 7 bases map to TRBD2. In germline, CDR1 is SGHTA, CDR2 FQGNSA. With V trimmed by 2 bases and J by 4 bases, 8 bases remained unmatched. This CDR3 comprises 16 residues.

This clonotype was counted a few times. The chain links TRBV9 to TRBJ2-4; TRBD2 matches 8 bases. V trimming: 3 bases; J trimming: 3 bases; junction bases outside the gene matches: 2. The CDR3 loop spans 14 amino acids. Germline V gene sequence: CDR1 SGDLS, CDR2 YYNGEE. The CDR3 DNA sequence: TGTGCCAGCAGCGGGGGACTAGGCAAAAACATTCAGTACTTC. This gives the protein CASSGGLGKNIQYF.

V usage is TRBV6-2 or TRBV6-3 and J usage is TRBJ1-5, with D tentatively TRBD1 (5 bases). The CDR3 covers 14 residues. Germline CDR1 reads MNHEY; CDR2 reads SVGEGT. The V end lost 7 bases, the J end lost 4 bases, and 14 bases lay between the germline ends. The CDR3 protein is CASTHGGGNQPQHF. CDR3 bases: TGTGCCAGCACTCACGGTGGGGGGAATCAGCCCCAGCATTTT.

This clonotype was observed a handful of times. This chain connects TRBV9 to TRBJ2-3, with a tentative D call TRBD2 (6 bases). The CDR3 is 16 amino acids. Germline V gives CDR1 SGDLS, CDR2 YYNGEE. V was cut by 0 bases and J by 1 base, with 12 bases left in between. CDR3 bases: TGTGCCAGCAGCGTAGGTCGGCCTAGCGGCACAGATACGCAGTATTTT. Translated: CASSVGRPSGTDTQYF.

This clonotype occurred many times. This chain links TRBV5-1 with TRBJ2-1, with TRBD2 matching 8 bases. The germline V gene has CDR1 SGHRS and CDR2 YFSETQ. J was trimmed by 7 bases and V by 4 bases; bases with no gene match: 7. CDR3 length equals 14 residues. The CDR3 is CASSPQTSVNEQFF. The CDR3 region has the DNA TGCGCCAGCAGCCCACAGACTAGCGTGAATGAGCAGTTCTTC.

This clonotype was observed many times. The chain links TRBV4-3 to TRBJ2-2; TRBD2 matches at 9 bases. Per germline, CDR1 LGHNA and CDR2 YSLEER. V lost 1 base, J lost 0 bases, and 3 bases stayed unmatched. This CDR3 has 17 amino acids. CDR3 coding DNA: TGCGCCAGCAGCCAAGTAGCGGGGGCCACGAACACCGGGGAGCTGTTTTTT. This gives the protein CASSQVAGATNTGELFF.

The table lists this clonotype with many counts. The chain has TRBV12-3 or TRBV12-4 and TRBJ1-5, with no clear D. V was clipped by 6 bases and J by 4 bases, with 13 bases between them. The CDR3 loop spans 14 amino acids. The CDR3, as DNA: TGTGCCAGCAGCCCCGTGTCAAGGAATCAGCCCCAGCATTTT. Translation: CASSPVSRNQPQHF.